Listed below are T cell receptor beta chains from one sample, sequenced in a study of shared clonotypes between healthy human individuals. TCRdb's table, derived via immunoSEQ multiplex PCR, lists solely in-frame clones and lacks some. Here the sample spans approximately 500,000 clones, around 80% being singletons. Input material: PBMCs. The receptors were gathered from a woman aged 40 to 50 in good health. Some clones in this sample may be carry-over from other donors' samples. Both conserved end residues are part of each CDR3. The D gene is left open where the match is weak. Size values are once, few and many counts, or a class for expanded clones, and some rows have none.

NA,15,TRBJ2-3,NA,TRBV7-9,TGTGCCAGCAGCTTAGTACTAACATCTGGAGATACGCAGTATTTT,CASSLVLTSGDTQYF
TRBD2,15,TRBJ2-1,many,TRBV5-1,TGCGCCAGCAGTGAGAGCGGGAGCTCCTACAATGAGCAGTTCTTC,CASSESGSSYNEQFF
TRBD2,17,TRBJ2-1,NA,TRBV11-2,TGTGCCAGCAGCTTAAAAGGCGGGAGGGCTTACTACAATGAGCAGTTCTTC,CASSLKGGRAYYNEQFF
TRBD1,18,TRBJ1-5,few,TRBV10-3,TGTGCCATCAGTAACAGGGGTGGGACGAAATATAGCAATCAGCCCCAGCATTTT,CAISNRGGTKYSNQPQHF
NA,14,TRBJ1-5,few,TRBV6-5,TGTGCCAGCAGTTACTCGAGTAGCAATCAGCCCCAGCATTTT,CASSYSSSNQPQHF
NA,13,TRBJ1-5,NA,TRBV28,TGTGCCAGCAAGGGAGGGTGGAGTCAGCCCCAGCATTTT,CASKGGWSQPQHF
NA,12,TRBJ2-7,NA,TRBV7-2,TGTGCCAGCAGCACGACCTATTACGAGCAGTACTTC,CASSTTYYEQYF
TRBD2,14,TRBJ2-1,NA,TRBV6-6,TGTGCCAGCAGTTACTCGCAACTAGCGGGAGTTTTGTTCTTC,CASSYSQLAGVLFF
NA,15,TRBJ2-3,NA,TRBV4-3,TGCGCCAGCAGCCAAGACAGGGCTGGGGCAGATACGCAGTATTTT,CASSQDRAGADTQYF
TRBD1,14,TRBJ2-2,NA,TRBV28,TGTGCCAGCAGTTCGGTAGGGGGCATCGGGGAGCTGTTTTTT,CASSSVGGIGELFF
TRBD1,17,TRBJ2-1,NA,TRBV27,TGTGCCAGCAGTTTTGACTTCCGGGACAGGGGCTACAATGAGCAGTTCTTC,CASSFDFRDRGYNEQFF
TRBD1,14,TRBJ1-1,NA,TRBV10-3,TGTGCCAGCCAGGAGGGGGCCCGGAACACTGAAGCTTTCTTT,CASQEGARNTEAFF
TRBD2,13,TRBJ2-3,NA,TRBV11-3,TGTGCCAGCAGCTTAGTGGGCGGGAGGGCGCAGTATTTT,CASSLVGGRAQYF
NA,14,TRBJ1-1,NA,TRBV4-3,TGCGCCAGCAGCCAAGTGGGGTGGAACACTGAAGCTTTCTTT,CASSQVGWNTEAFF
NA,14,TRBJ2-5,NA,TRBV27,TGTGCCAGCAGTTTATCGTACACCCAAGAGACCCAGTACTTC,CASSLSYTQETQYF
NA,13,TRBJ2-5,once,TRBV5-8,TGTGCCAGCAGCGAACAGGGCTGGGAGACCCAGTACTTC,CASSEQGWETQYF
NA,14,TRBJ1-1,NA,TRBV7-2,TGTGCCAGCAGCCTCGAGGGGTCGACCACTGAAGCTTTCTTT,CASSLEGSTTEAFF
TRBD1,15,TRBJ1-1,NA,TRBV2,TGTGCCAGCAGTGCTCTCCGGACAGGTAGGACTGAAGCTTTCTTT,CASSALRTGRTEAFF
TRBD1,13,TRBJ2-5,NA,TRBV6-5,TGTGCCAGCAGTACGACAGGGTCCGGGACCCAGTACTTC,CASSTTGSGTQYF
TRBD1,14,TRBJ2-7,NA,TRBV2,TGTGCCAGCAGTGACCTGACAGGGACACACGAGCAGTACTTC,CASSDLTGTHEQYF
NA,14,TRBJ1-5,NA,TRBV6-5,TGTGCCAGCAGTTACTCCTTGAGGGATCAGCCCCAGCATTTT,CASSYSLRDQPQHF
NA,16,TRBJ2-3,NA,TRBV2,TGTGCCAGCAGGAGGGTCGGGGGTGTAGTTGGAGATACGCAGTATTTT,CASRRVGGVVGDTQYF
TRBD2,12,TRBJ2-7,NA,TRBV29-1,TGCAGCGTTGTCGGGGGGGGCTGGGAGCAGTACTTC,CSVVGGGWEQYF
NA,16,TRBJ2-3,many,TRBV28,TGTGCCAGCAGTTTTAAGGTTCTTTCCCACACAGATACGCAGTATTTT,CASSFKVLSHTDTQYF
TRBD2,15,TRBJ2-1,many,TRBV4-3,TGCGCCAGCAGCCAGACTAGCGGGAGATTAAGTGAGCAGTTCTTC,CASSQTSGRLSEQFF
NA,17,TRBJ1-1,NA,TRBV18,TGTGCCAGCTCACCCACTGAGGCAGGGATGCGTGGGACTGAAGCTTTCTTT,CASSPTEAGMRGTEAFF
TRBD2,17,TRBJ2-1,many,TRBV9,TGTGCCAGCAGCTCAAGAGGACTAGCGGGAGCTTTCAATGAGCAGTTCTTC,CASSSRGLAGAFNEQFF
NA,13,TRBJ1-2,NA,TRBV7-9,TGTGCCAGCAGCTCGGGACCGAACTATGGCTACACCTTC,CASSSGPNYGYTF
TRBD2,13,TRBJ2-5,NA,TRBV6-1,TGTGCCAGCAGTGTTTGGGAGGGGGAGACCCAGTACTTC,CASSVWEGETQYF
NA,15,TRBJ1-5,NA,TRBV7-3,TGTGCCAGCAGCTTAGCGGGGGGTTCCAATCAGCCCCAGCATTTT,CASSLAGGSNQPQHF
NA,13,TRBJ1-1,few,TRBV11-2,TGTGCCAGCGGCTTCTACAGGGCCACTGAAGCTTTCTTT,CASGFYRATEAFF
TRBD2,15,TRBJ2-7,NA,TRBV28,TGTGCCAGCAGTCGCGGGACTAGCGGGAGGTACGAGCAGTACTTC,CASSRGTSGRYEQYF
TRBD2,18,TRBJ2-1,NA,TRBV4-2,TGTGCCAGCAGCCGCGCCGGCGGGAGCGGGTCCTCCTACAATGAGCAGTTCTTC,CASSRAGGSGSSYNEQFF
TRBD2,16,TRBJ2-5,NA,TRBV30,TGTGCCTGGAGCGTCGGACTAGCGGGAGTGAGGGAGACCCAGTACTTC,CAWSVGLAGVRETQYF
NA,16,TRBJ2-3,NA,TRBV7-2,TGTGCCAGCAGCTTAGAACGCCTAGCTTTCAGAGATACGCAGTATTTT,CASSLERLAFRDTQYF
TRBD1,14,TRBJ2-7,NA,TRBV28,TGTGCCAGCAGTGGGACAGGGGGCTTAGGCGAGCAGTACTTC,CASSGTGGLGEQYF
NA,13,TRBJ1-2,once,TRBV7-2,TGTGCCAGCAGCTTCCCCAGGCCCTATGGCTACACCTTC,CASSFPRPYGYTF
NA,15,TRBJ2-1,NA,TRBV27,TGTGCCAGCAGTCCCCCGACTAGGCCGTACAATGAGCAGTTCTTC,CASSPPTRPYNEQFF
NA,11,TRBJ1-3,NA,TRBV19,TGTGCCAGTTGCAGAGCGAACACCATATATTTT,CASCRANTIYF
TRBD2,15,TRBJ2-7,NA,TRBV11-2,TGTGCCAGCAGCTTAGAAGGCGGGGGCTCCTACGAGCAGTACTTC,CASSLEGGGSYEQYF
NA,17,TRBJ1-1,once,TRBV19,TGTGCCAGTAGTATAGATATCCCCCACAGTATGGACACTGAAGCTTTCTTT,CASSIDIPHSMDTEAFF
NA,16,TRBJ2-7,NA,TRBV7-2,TGTGCCAGCAGCTTAGAGTTCGCGGCTCGTTCCTACGAGCAGTACTTC,CASSLEFAARSYEQYF
TRBD1,14,TRBJ2-7,few,TRBV5-6,TGTGCCAGCAGCGTCGGGACAGGGCTGGGGGAGCAGTACTTC,CASSVGTGLGEQYF
NA,11,TRBJ2-4,NA,TRBV18,TGTGCCAGCTCACCAGGCAACATTCAGTACTTC,CASSPGNIQYF
NA,15,TRBJ1-1,few,TRBV18,TGTGCCAGCTCACCACTAGAACTGCGGGACACTGAAGCTTTCTTT,CASSPLELRDTEAFF
NA,13,TRBJ2-7,NA,TRBV7-9,TGTGCCAGCAGCCCTCGGACCTCGGACGAGCAGTACTTC,CASSPRTSDEQYF
NA,14,TRBJ1-1,few,TRBV7-2,TGTGCCAGCAGCCCCTTTCAGGGTTCCTCTGAAGCTTTCTTT,CASSPFQGSSEAFF
NA,14,TRBJ2-1,NA,TRBV5-4,TGTGCCAGCAGCTTGGGGCTGCTCTACAATGAGCAGTTCTTC,CASSLGLLYNEQFF
NA,14,TRBJ1-2,NA,TRBV4-2,TGTGCCAGCAGCCAAGCCAGAGGGTCCCGAGGCTACACCTTC,CASSQARGSRGYTF
TRBD1,13,TRBJ1-2,NA,TRBV10-3,TGTGCCATCCAGCGGGACAGGGAAAGTGGCTACACCTTC,CAIQRDRESGYTF
NA,16,TRBJ1-5,NA,TRBV18,TGTGCCAGCTCACCCGAGGCCCCCGGGGGCAATCAGCCCCAGCATTTT,CASSPEAPGGNQPQHF
NA,16,TRBJ2-6,NA,TRBV9,TGTGCCAGCAGCTACGAAATAGGGGCTGGGGCCAACGTCCTGACTTTC,CASSYEIGAGANVLTF
NA,14,TRBJ2-2,NA,TRBV11-2,TGTGCCAGCAGCTTAGACAGAAACACCGGGGAGCTGTTTTTT,CASSLDRNTGELFF
TRBD1,14,TRBJ1-2,NA,TRBV19,TGTGCCAGTAGGATTGGGACAGGGGTACGTGGCTACACCTTC,CASRIGTGVRGYTF
NA,13,TRBJ2-1,NA,TRBV21-1,TGTGCCAGCAGTCCGAGCGGGGAAAATGAGCAGTTCTTC,CASSPSGENEQFF
NA,11,TRBJ2-1,NA,TRBV6-4,TGTGCCAGCGGGACGGGAAATGAGCAGTTCTTC,CASGTGNEQFF
TRBD2,15,TRBJ2-1,NA,TRBV7-2,TGTGCCAGCAGCTTAGGACTAGCGGGAGGGAATGAGCAGTTCTTC,CASSLGLAGGNEQFF
TRBD1,16,TRBJ1-4,NA,TRBV15,TGTGCCACCAGCAGAGAGGGAGGGACAGGGAATGAAAAACTGTTTTTT,CATSREGGTGNEKLFF